What follows describes a single T cell receptor (beta chain). This clonotype was recorded many times. What antigen it recognizes has not been identified. Base qualities are not at hand, and no much larger clone is one base apart. At the junction V is shortened by 0 bases and J by 3 bases; bases outside the gene matches: 2. The CDR3 sequence holds 15 residues, the cysteine and phenylalanine included. CDR3 DNA only is kept here, 45 bases in frame from base 1. The germline V gene gives CDR1 as SGHTA and CDR2 as FQGNSA. The sample belongs to a study of T cell repertoires in cytomegalovirus infection (dated by TCRdb to about 2019). Describing the broader study: Peptide stimulations targeted recently identified HLA-C-restricted CMV epitopes, whose presentation resists viral immunomodulation, together with well-studied HLA-B-restricted epitopes. The HLA type of each donor mattered for the analysis, because public TCR beta signatures pointed to carriage of CMV infection along with the matching HLA type. The study at large found these results: Cumulative frequency of public TCR beta family members discriminated carriers of CMV infection plus the relevant HLA type in this cohort and an independent roughly 340-donor cohort. The ex vivo response was dominated by HLA-C-restricted CMV-specific TCR beta clonotypes, which also provided the single most frequent clonotype in two of eight donors.

This sample's treatment or condition label indicates: in vitro stimulation with specific CMV peptide epitopes to enrich CMV-specific T cells. Instrument used: Illumina HiSeq 1500. TCRdb handled the public reads itself, with Q25 trimming in fastp and clone calling in MiXCR, and kept productive beta chains. Every CDR3 protein is listed once, alongside the most common genes and DNA of its rows. The sample has hundreds of thousands of distinct CDR3 sequences on record, under 35% of them singletons. The ten largest clonotypes hold around 18% of the sample. The source material was cultured PBMCs, sampled from culture after CMV antigen stimulation. This TCR derives from a human donor in good health (CMV status not recorded). Some clones in this sample may be carry-over from other donors' samples. This chain joins TRBV7-2 to TRBJ2-1, with TRBD2 matching 7 junction bases. The CDR3 region: CASSLAPGGYNEQFF. The nucleotide sequence reads TGTGCCAGCAGCTTAGCGCCGGGGGGCTACAATGAGCAGTTCTTC. With the portions outside the CDR3 filled from the reference TRBV7-2 and TRBJ2-1 genes, the complete variable region becomes GAGVSQSPSNKVTEKGKDVELRCDPISGHTALYWYRQSLGQGLEFLIYFQGNSAPDKSGLPSDRFSAERTGGSVSTLTIQRTQQEDSAVYLCASSLAPGGYNEQFFGPGTRLTVL.